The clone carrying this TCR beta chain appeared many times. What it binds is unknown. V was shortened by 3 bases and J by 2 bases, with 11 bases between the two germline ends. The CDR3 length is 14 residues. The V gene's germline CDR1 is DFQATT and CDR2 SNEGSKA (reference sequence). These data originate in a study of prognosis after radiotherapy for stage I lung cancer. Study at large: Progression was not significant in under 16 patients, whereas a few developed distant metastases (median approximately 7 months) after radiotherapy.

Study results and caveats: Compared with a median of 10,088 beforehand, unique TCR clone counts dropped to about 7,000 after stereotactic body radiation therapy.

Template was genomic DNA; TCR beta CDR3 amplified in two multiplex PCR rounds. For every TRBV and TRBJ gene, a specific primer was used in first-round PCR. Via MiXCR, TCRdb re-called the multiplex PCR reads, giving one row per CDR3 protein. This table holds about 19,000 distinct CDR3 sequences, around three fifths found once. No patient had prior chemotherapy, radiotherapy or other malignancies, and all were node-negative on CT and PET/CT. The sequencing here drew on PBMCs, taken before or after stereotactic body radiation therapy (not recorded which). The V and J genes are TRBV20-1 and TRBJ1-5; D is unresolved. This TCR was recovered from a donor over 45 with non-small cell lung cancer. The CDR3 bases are TGCAGTGCTAGGGCGGCAGAGGGCAATCAGCCCCAGCATTTT. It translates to CSARAAEGNQPQHF.